Listed below are T cell receptor beta chains from one sample, sequenced in a study of T cell responses to AZD1222 COVID-19 vaccine. Repertoires were generated with immunoSEQ multiplex PCR, while TCRdb's copy carries only in-frame clones and drops some. The sample lists over 40,000 clones; around 85% were seen once. Source: peripheral blood, taken on day 0 of AZD1222 vaccination. The source is an adult in good health. CDR3s include the opening cysteine and the closing phenylalanine or tryptophan. D genes are given only for firm matches. The size field is filled for only some rows; it gives once, few, many or a size class.

D gene: TRBD1; clone size: NA; V gene: TRBV19; J gene: TRBJ1-2; CDR3 DNA: TGTGCCAGTAGTATAGCCTCGCAGGGGGGCGATGGCTACACCTTC; CDR3 protein: CASSIASQGGDGYTF
D gene: TRBD1; clone size: NA; V gene: TRBV12-3/TRBV12-4; J gene: TRBJ2-2; CDR3 DNA: TGTGCCAGCAGTACCCAGGGGGCGCGAGAGCTGTTTTTT; CDR3 protein: CASSTQGARELFF
D gene: TRBD1; clone size: NA; V gene: TRBV12-5; J gene: TRBJ2-7; CDR3 DNA: TGTGCTAGTGGTTTCCACCGGGACAGCCACTACGAGCAGTACTTC; CDR3 protein: CASGFHRDSHYEQYF
D gene: NA; clone size: NA; V gene: TRBV3-1/TRBV3-2; J gene: TRBJ1-2; CDR3 DNA: TGTGCCAGCAGCTTAATTTTCCAACAGGGATTATATGACTACACCTTC; CDR3 protein: CASSLIFQQGLYDYTF
D gene: NA; clone size: once; V gene: TRBV30; J gene: TRBJ2-7; CDR3 DNA: TGTGCCTGGAGTGTACGGAGGGGGGCGAACGAGCAGTACTTC; CDR3 protein: CAWSVRRGANEQYF
D gene: NA; clone size: once; V gene: TRBV4-2; J gene: TRBJ2-7; CDR3 DNA: TGTGCCAGCAGCCAAGATCCTTCCTCCTACGAGCAGTACTTC; CDR3 protein: CASSQDPSSYEQYF
D gene: TRBD2; clone size: NA; V gene: TRBV6-4; J gene: TRBJ2-3; CDR3 DNA: TGTGCCAGCAGCAGGACTAGCGATGGCACAGATACGCAGTATTTT; CDR3 protein: CASSRTSDGTDTQYF
D gene: TRBD1; clone size: NA; V gene: TRBV5-1; J gene: TRBJ2-7; CDR3 DNA: TGCGCCAGCAGCTCTTCCGGGACAGGAACCTACGAGCAGTACTTC; CDR3 protein: CASSSSGTGTYEQYF
D gene: TRBD2; clone size: NA; V gene: TRBV6-2/TRBV6-3; J gene: TRBJ2-1; CDR3 DNA: TGTGCCAGCAGTTACGCCGGGACTTGGGGACTAGCGGACAATGAGCAGTTCTTC; CDR3 protein: CASSYAGTWGLADNEQFF
D gene: NA; clone size: few; V gene: TRBV11-2; J gene: TRBJ2-1; CDR3 DNA: TGTGCCAGCAGCTCCGAAACGTTCAATGAGCAGTTCTTC; CDR3 protein: CASSSETFNEQFF
D gene: TRBD1; clone size: NA; V gene: TRBV3-1/TRBV3-2; J gene: TRBJ1-1; CDR3 DNA: TGTGCCAGCAGCCAAGACAACAGGGGGGCTTTCTTT; CDR3 protein: CASSQDNRGAFF
D gene: NA; clone size: few; V gene: TRBV18; J gene: TRBJ2-3; CDR3 DNA: TGTGCCAGCTCACTGCCTAGCACAGATACGCAGTATTTT; CDR3 protein: CASSLPSTDTQYF
D gene: NA; clone size: NA; V gene: TRBV11-3; J gene: TRBJ2-1; CDR3 DNA: TGTGCCAGCAGCGTTCCGTGGAAATCCACCAATGAGCAGTTCTTC; CDR3 protein: CASSVPWKSTNEQFF
D gene: NA; clone size: NA; V gene: TRBV7-9; J gene: TRBJ1-1; CDR3 DNA: TGTGCCAGCGGGGGGGACTCTAACACTGAAGCTTTCTTT; CDR3 protein: CASGGDSNTEAFF
D gene: NA; clone size: NA; V gene: TRBV5-3; J gene: TRBJ2-7; CDR3 DNA: TGTGCCAGAAGCTTGCGCCCTATAAACTACGAGCAGTACTTC; CDR3 protein: CARSLRPINYEQYF
D gene: TRBD2; clone size: NA; V gene: TRBV19; J gene: TRBJ2-1; CDR3 DNA: TGTGCCAGTAGTGACCTCCGGACTAGCGGGAGGCCCCAGTTCTTC; CDR3 protein: CASSDLRTSGRPQFF
D gene: NA; clone size: NA; V gene: TRBV7-9; J gene: TRBJ1-1; CDR3 DNA: TGTGCCAGCAGCTTAATGTACAGCACTGAAGCTTTCTTT; CDR3 protein: CASSLMYSTEAFF
D gene: NA; clone size: NA; V gene: TRBV28; J gene: TRBJ2-2; CDR3 DNA: TGTGCCAGCAGGACACCCTACACCGGGGAGCTGTTTTTT; CDR3 protein: CASRTPYTGELFF
D gene: NA; clone size: NA; V gene: TRBV6-6; J gene: TRBJ2-2; CDR3 DNA: TGTGCCAGCAGCCTCCTAGAGGAGCTGTTTTTT; CDR3 protein: CASSLLEELFF
D gene: NA; clone size: NA; V gene: TRBV2; J gene: TRBJ2-7; CDR3 DNA: TGTGCCAGCAGTGCCGGGATCGCCCTTCCAGCGGATTTC; CDR3 protein: CASSAGIALPADF
D gene: NA; clone size: few; V gene: TRBV18; J gene: TRBJ2-1; CDR3 DNA: TGTGCCAGCTCACCAGTCCATGAGCAGTTCTTC; CDR3 protein: CASSPVHEQFF
D gene: NA; clone size: NA; V gene: TRBV19; J gene: TRBJ1-2; CDR3 DNA: TGTGCCAGTAGTATAGGGCGGGGCGGAAGCTATGGCTACACCTTC; CDR3 protein: CASSIGRGGSYGYTF
D gene: TRBD2; clone size: few; V gene: TRBV7-9; J gene: TRBJ2-1; CDR3 DNA: TGTGCCAGCAGACACGGAGGGACTAGCGGAGTTAATGAGCAGTTCTTC; CDR3 protein: CASRHGGTSGVNEQFF
D gene: TRBD1; clone size: NA; V gene: TRBV4-1; J gene: TRBJ1-1; CDR3 DNA: TGCGCCAGCAGCTCACGAATTGGACAGGGGAACACTGAAGCTTTCTTT; CDR3 protein: CASSSRIGQGNTEAFF
D gene: TRBD1; clone size: once; V gene: TRBV30; J gene: TRBJ2-6; CDR3 DNA: TGTGCCTGGAGTTTAACAGGGGGCGATGCTGGGGCCAACGTCCTGACTTTC; CDR3 protein: CAWSLTGGDAGANVLTF